This paragraph covers one TCR beta chain sequence. Treatment in this sample: oral pan-JAK inhibitor, 5-10 mg twice daily. This sample is part of a study of CD8+ T cells in alopecia areata. About the research overall: In an open-label trial, patients got 5 to 10 mg tofacitinib twice daily. Patients given treatment had severity scored by the percentage of scalp area affected.

RNA extraction and reverse transcription yielded cDNA as sequencing template. This table comes from immunoSEQ multiplex PCR, and its TCRdb copy is limited to in-frame clones, with some not included. The table includes about 100,000 clones, 55% to 75% detected once. This CDR3 comprises 15 residues. Trimming cost V 5 bases and J 6 bases; bases outside gene matches: 11. Germline lookup yields CDR1 PRHDT and CDR2 FYEKMQ (reference sequence). The sample was CD8+ T cells sorted from blood, taken at roughly week 58, from a patient treated with tofacitinib. This TCR was sampled from a human donor with alopecia areata. V is TRBV13 and J is TRBJ2-7; 9 bases agree with TRBD1. Written as DNA, the CDR3 is TGTGCCAGCAGCCGAAGGGGACAGGGTAACGGCGAGCAGTACTTC. Its translation is CASSRRGQGNGEQYF.